These T cell receptor beta chains were read from a single sample in a study of human T cells and chemical hapten exposure. TCRdb redid the calling of the RACE reads with MiXCR, one entry per CDR3 protein. Of approximately 370,000 distinct CDR3 sequences listed, 5.5% were seen once; the top ten hold about 8.2%. The sequencing used whole blood, collected in connection with sensitization to the hapten diphenylcyclopropenone (DPC). The receptor set was obtained from a woman aged 18-29 years with alopecia areata. Some clones in this sample may be carry-over from other donors' samples. Each CDR3 is given with its conserved first and last residue. D genes are given only for firm matches. Rows give clone size only sometimes, using once, few, many, or a class for an expanded clone.

V gene: TRBV25-1
J gene: TRBJ2-1
clone size: NA
D gene: TRBD2
CDR3 protein: CASRGGNEQFF
CDR3 DNA: TGTGCCAGCAGGGGAGGGAATGAGCAGTTCTTC

V gene: TRBV4-1
J gene: TRBJ2-6
clone size: many
D gene: TRBD1
CDR3 protein: CASSRNPGQSSSGANVLTF
CDR3 DNA: TGCGCCAGCAGCCGAAACCCGGGACAGTCGAGCTCTGGGGCCAACGTCCTGACTTTC

V gene: TRBV10-3
J gene: TRBJ1-5
clone size: many
D gene: TRBD1
CDR3 protein: CATTQGADQPQHF
CDR3 DNA: TGTGCCACAACACAGGGGGCGGATCAGCCCCAGCATTTT

V gene: TRBV3-1
J gene: TRBJ2-2
clone size: NA
D gene: NA
CDR3 protein: CASSQDPGVSGELFF
CDR3 DNA: TGTGCCAGCAGCCAAGATCCAGGGGTATCCGGGGAGCTGTTTTTT

V gene: TRBV9
J gene: TRBJ1-2
clone size: NA
D gene: NA
CDR3 protein: CASSVSERFGYTF
CDR3 DNA: TGTGCCAGCAGCGTAAGTGAACGCTTCGGCTACACCTTC

V gene: TRBV2
J gene: TRBJ1-2
clone size: many
D gene: NA
CDR3 protein: CASSEGILTNYGYTF
CDR3 DNA: TGTGCCAGCAGTGAAGGGATTCTCACTAACTATGGCTACACCTTC

V gene: TRBV12-3/TRBV12-4
J gene: TRBJ1-1
clone size: many
D gene: NA
CDR3 protein: CASGVPGARPAFF
CDR3 DNA: TGTGCCAGCGGGGTCCCAGGGGCGCGGCCAGCTTTCTTT

V gene: TRBV3-1
J gene: TRBJ2-7
clone size: many
D gene: NA
CDR3 protein: CASSQGRSSYEQYF
CDR3 DNA: TGTGCCAGCAGCCAAGGACGGAGCTCCTACGAGCAGTACTTC

V gene: TRBV20-1
J gene: TRBJ1-1
clone size: many
D gene: NA
CDR3 protein: CSAEGGTEAFF
CDR3 DNA: TGCAGTGCTGAAGGAGGGACTGAAGCTTTCTTT

V gene: TRBV7-3
J gene: TRBJ1-2
clone size: NA
D gene: TRBD1
CDR3 protein: CASSLTGVASEGYGYTF
CDR3 DNA: TGTGCCAGCAGTCTTACAGGGGTCGCGTCGGAGGGCTATGGCTACACCTTC

V gene: TRBV6-6
J gene: TRBJ1-1
clone size: many
D gene: NA
CDR3 protein: CASSYGFGNEGTEAFF
CDR3 DNA: TGTGCCAGCAGTTACGGGTTCGGGAACGAGGGGACTGAAGCTTTCTTT

V gene: TRBV10-3
J gene: TRBJ2-5
clone size: few
D gene: NA
CDR3 protein: CAISEGGAQETQYF
CDR3 DNA: TGTGCCATCAGTGAAGGGGGGGCGCAAGAGACCCAGTACTTC

V gene: TRBV20-1
J gene: TRBJ1-5
clone size: NA
D gene: TRBD1
CDR3 protein: CSASWDRRSNQPQHF
CDR3 DNA: TGCAGTGCTAGCTGGGACAGGAGGAGCAATCAGCCCCAGCATTTT

V gene: TRBV7-2
J gene: TRBJ1-5
clone size: NA
D gene: NA
CDR3 protein: CASSFMGPNQPQHF
CDR3 DNA: TGTGCCAGCAGCTTTATGGGACCGAATCAGCCCCAGCATTTT

V gene: TRBV29-1
J gene: TRBJ2-7
clone size: many
D gene: NA
CDR3 protein: CSVGGWGSYEQYF
CDR3 DNA: TGCAGCGTTGGGGGATGGGGGTCCTACGAGCAGTACTTC

V gene: TRBV7-6
J gene: TRBJ1-1
clone size: many
D gene: NA
CDR3 protein: CASSPVQGAGTEAFF
CDR3 DNA: TGTGCCAGCAGCCCTGTACAGGGTGCGGGCACTGAAGCTTTCTTT

V gene: TRBV4-2
J gene: TRBJ1-4
clone size: NA
D gene: NA
CDR3 protein: CASSLDRKGEKLFF
CDR3 DNA: TGTGCCAGCAGCCTTGACAGGAAAGGCGAAAAACTGTTTTTT

V gene: TRBV7-3
J gene: TRBJ2-3
clone size: NA
D gene: NA
CDR3 protein: CASSLKWPDTQYF
CDR3 DNA: TGTGCCAGCAGCTTGAAATGGCCCGATACGCAGTATTTT

V gene: TRBV5-1
J gene: TRBJ2-2
clone size: NA
D gene: NA
CDR3 protein: CASSWGNGGELFF
CDR3 DNA: TGCGCCAGCAGCTGGGGGAACGGCGGGGAGCTGTTTTTT

V gene: TRBV5-1
J gene: TRBJ2-5
clone size: NA
D gene: NA
CDR3 protein: CASSLATFQETQYF
CDR3 DNA: TGCGCCAGCAGCTTGGCTACTTTCCAAGAGACCCAGTACTTC

V gene: TRBV10-3
J gene: TRBJ2-5
clone size: NA
D gene: NA
CDR3 protein: CATKARETQYF
CDR3 DNA: TGTGCCACTAAAGCACGGGAGACCCAGTACTTC

V gene: TRBV28
J gene: TRBJ2-1
clone size: few
D gene: NA
CDR3 protein: CASSFRGTEQFF
CDR3 DNA: TGTGCCAGCAGTTTTCGGGGTACTGAGCAGTTCTTC

V gene: TRBV7-9
J gene: TRBJ2-5
clone size: NA
D gene: TRBD1
CDR3 protein: CASSARTGLQETQYF
CDR3 DNA: TGTGCCAGCAGCGCCCGGACAGGGCTACAAGAGACCCAGTACTTC

V gene: TRBV21-1
J gene: TRBJ2-2
clone size: NA
D gene: NA
CDR3 protein: CASTLGSPHTGELFF
CDR3 DNA: TGTGCCAGCACCCTGGGGAGTCCACACACCGGGGAGCTGTTTTTT

V gene: TRBV3-1
J gene: TRBJ2-1
clone size: NA
D gene: NA
CDR3 protein: CASSPDWGGLGNEQFF
CDR3 DNA: TGTGCCAGCAGCCCCGACTGGGGGGGCCTTGGCAATGAGCAGTTCTTC

V gene: TRBV6-5
J gene: TRBJ2-7
clone size: few
D gene: NA
CDR3 protein: CASRPITPGVSSYEQYF
CDR3 DNA: TGTGCCAGCCGCCCTATCACCCCAGGGGTTAGCTCCTACGAGCAGTACTTC

V gene: TRBV6-6
J gene: TRBJ2-7
clone size: few
D gene: NA
CDR3 protein: CASSYRGPSVGEQYF
CDR3 DNA: TGTGCCAGCAGTTACCGAGGACCCTCCGTTGGGGAGCAGTACTTC

V gene: TRBV7-9
J gene: TRBJ2-7
clone size: few
D gene: NA
CDR3 protein: CASSLRDTGKYF
CDR3 DNA: TGTGCCAGCAGCTTAAGGGACACCGGCAAGTACTTC

V gene: TRBV29-1
J gene: TRBJ1-2
clone size: NA
D gene: NA
CDR3 protein: CSVATDRNYGYTF
CDR3 DNA: TGCAGCGTAGCAACTGACAGGAACTATGGCTACACCTTC

V gene: TRBV18
J gene: TRBJ2-4
clone size: few
D gene: NA
CDR3 protein: CASSPGETKNIQYF
CDR3 DNA: TGTGCCAGCTCACCGGGGGAGACCAAAAACATTCAGTACTTC

V gene: TRBV18
J gene: TRBJ1-1
clone size: few
D gene: NA
CDR3 protein: CASSRTNSVPRNTEAFF
CDR3 DNA: TGTGCCAGCTCACGTACCAACAGTGTTCCCCGGAACACTGAAGCTTTCTTT

V gene: TRBV29-1
J gene: TRBJ1-2
clone size: many
D gene: NA
CDR3 protein: CSVMTSNGYTF
CDR3 DNA: TGCAGCGTAATGACAAGTAATGGCTACACCTTC

V gene: TRBV7-9
J gene: TRBJ1-1
clone size: NA
D gene: TRBD1
CDR3 protein: CASRLGQALSTEAFF
CDR3 DNA: TGTGCCAGCAGGTTAGGACAGGCCTTGAGCACTGAAGCTTTCTTT

V gene: TRBV7-2
J gene: TRBJ1-2
clone size: NA
D gene: TRBD1
CDR3 protein: CASSLAIDRALYGYTF
CDR3 DNA: TGTGCCAGCAGCTTAGCAATAGACAGGGCCCTCTATGGCTACACCTTC

V gene: TRBV4-1
J gene: TRBJ2-7
clone size: NA
D gene: TRBD2
CDR3 protein: CASSQDREGEQYF
CDR3 DNA: TGCGCCAGCAGCCAAGATCGGGAGGGAGAGCAGTACTTC

V gene: TRBV19
J gene: TRBJ2-1
clone size: NA
D gene: NA
CDR3 protein: CASSIWGRDNEQFF
CDR3 DNA: TGTGCCAGTAGTATCTGGGGGCGCGACAATGAGCAGTTCTTC

V gene: TRBV7-2
J gene: TRBJ2-5
clone size: NA
D gene: TRBD2
CDR3 protein: CASSLALGGGETQYF
CDR3 DNA: TGTGCCAGCAGCTTAGCGCTCGGGGGAGGGGAGACCCAGTACTTC

V gene: TRBV7-9
J gene: TRBJ2-1
clone size: NA
D gene: TRBD1
CDR3 protein: CASSPDRGYYNEQFF
CDR3 DNA: TGTGCCAGCAGCCCGGACAGGGGCTACTACAATGAGCAGTTCTTC

V gene: TRBV24-1
J gene: TRBJ2-5
clone size: many
D gene: TRBD2
CDR3 protein: CATSTQRGPSQETQYF
CDR3 DNA: TGTGCCACCAGTACACAGCGGGGTCCCTCCCAAGAGACCCAGTACTTC

V gene: TRBV5-4
J gene: TRBJ2-5
clone size: few
D gene: NA
CDR3 protein: CASSLLSPNGGETQYF
CDR3 DNA: TGTGCCAGCAGCTTGTTGTCCCCCAATGGGGGAGAGACCCAGTACTTC

V gene: TRBV5-1
J gene: TRBJ2-5
clone size: many
D gene: NA
CDR3 protein: CASREYQETQYF
CDR3 DNA: TGCGCCAGCAGAGAGTACCAAGAGACCCAGTACTTC

V gene: TRBV12-3/TRBV12-4
J gene: TRBJ2-7
clone size: NA
D gene: TRBD1
CDR3 protein: CASTNRGSRYEQYF
CDR3 DNA: TGTGCCAGCACCAACAGGGGGTCTCGCTACGAGCAGTACTTC

V gene: TRBV6-5
J gene: TRBJ2-5
clone size: NA
D gene: TRBD2
CDR3 protein: CASSSPGTSGRGTQYF
CDR3 DNA: TGTGCCAGCAGTTCTCCAGGGACTAGCGGCCGGGGGACCCAGTACTTC

V gene: TRBV5-1
J gene: TRBJ1-6
clone size: many
D gene: NA
CDR3 protein: CASRGEVNSPLHF
CDR3 DNA: TGCGCCAGCAGAGGGGAAGTGAATTCACCCCTCCACTTT

V gene: TRBV9
J gene: TRBJ2-1
clone size: NA
D gene: NA
CDR3 protein: CASSPQVDEQFF
CDR3 DNA: TGTGCCAGCAGCCCCCAGGTAGATGAGCAGTTCTTC

V gene: TRBV6-5
J gene: TRBJ1-1
clone size: many
D gene: NA
CDR3 protein: CASSFRQADTEAFF
CDR3 DNA: TGTGCCAGCAGTTTCCGACAGGCTGACACTGAAGCTTTCTTT

V gene: TRBV5-1
J gene: TRBJ2-1
clone size: many
D gene: TRBD2
CDR3 protein: CASGEGGGYNEQFF
CDR3 DNA: TGCGCCAGCGGGGAGGGCGGCGGATACAATGAGCAGTTCTTC

V gene: TRBV7-9
J gene: TRBJ1-1
clone size: many
D gene: NA
CDR3 protein: CASSFQGTNTEAFF
CDR3 DNA: TGTGCCAGCAGCTTCCAGGGTACCAACACTGAAGCTTTCTTT

V gene: TRBV20-1
J gene: TRBJ2-7
clone size: many
D gene: TRBD2
CDR3 protein: CSARDLSGGGPLKVF
CDR3 DNA: TGCAGTGCTAGAGATCTTAGCGGGGGCGGCCCATTAAAGGTATTC

V gene: TRBV12-3/TRBV12-4
J gene: TRBJ2-3
clone size: many
D gene: NA
CDR3 protein: CASNPGTASTQYF
CDR3 DNA: TGTGCCAGCAACCCCGGGACGGCCAGCACGCAGTATTTT

V gene: TRBV4-2
J gene: TRBJ2-7
clone size: many
D gene: NA
CDR3 protein: CASSQETASAYEQYF
CDR3 DNA: TGTGCCAGCAGCCAAGAGACAGCCTCGGCCTACGAGCAGTACTTC

V gene: TRBV3-1
J gene: TRBJ2-7
clone size: few
D gene: NA
CDR3 protein: CASSQLGPAAQYEQYF
CDR3 DNA: TGTGCCAGCAGCCAATTAGGGCCGGCAGCCCAATACGAGCAGTACTTC

V gene: TRBV7-8
J gene: TRBJ1-6
clone size: few
D gene: TRBD1
CDR3 protein: CASSLAVDRGYHSPLHF
CDR3 DNA: TGTGCCAGCAGCTTAGCTGTGGACAGGGGGTATCATTCACCCCTCCACTTT

V gene: TRBV6-2/TRBV6-3
J gene: TRBJ1-6
clone size: few
D gene: NA
CDR3 protein: CASRNGVRSPLHF
CDR3 DNA: TGTGCCAGCAGAAACGGGGTCCGCTCACCCCTCCACTTT

V gene: TRBV5-6
J gene: TRBJ1-4
clone size: few
D gene: TRBD1
CDR3 protein: CASSLLGTANEKLFF
CDR3 DNA: TGTGCCAGCAGCTTGCTGGGGACAGCAAATGAAAAACTGTTTTTT

V gene: TRBV20-1
J gene: TRBJ1-1
clone size: NA
D gene: NA
CDR3 protein: CSANVGAGEAFF
CDR3 DNA: TGCAGTGCCAATGTCGGGGCTGGGGAAGCTTTCTTT

V gene: TRBV18
J gene: TRBJ2-5
clone size: NA
D gene: TRBD1
CDR3 protein: CASSRAGGSVETQYF
CDR3 DNA: TGTGCCAGCTCACGGGCAGGGGGCTCGGTGGAGACCCAGTACTTC

V gene: TRBV28
J gene: TRBJ1-1
clone size: few
D gene: NA
CDR3 protein: CASIQKTGFSAEAFF
CDR3 DNA: TGTGCCAGCATCCAAAAGACGGGGTTTAGCGCTGAAGCTTTCTTT

V gene: TRBV6-5
J gene: TRBJ1-6
clone size: many
D gene: TRBD1
CDR3 protein: CASKGQTDSPLHF
CDR3 DNA: TGTGCCAGCAAGGGACAGACGGATTCACCCCTCCACTTT